This TCR beta chain is drawn from a study of T-cell memory formation after mild COVID-19. Study background: TCR clusters largely stayed donor specific. Study-wide results and limits: Pre-infection memory carried some responding clones, suggesting that cross-reactive memory joined. Researchers report contracting CD4+ clones mostly in CM and EM, with CD8+ clones in EMRA.

Germline values: CDR1 KGHSH, CDR2 LQKENI. The CDR3 spans 16 residues. After removal of 3 bases from V and 7 bases from J, the junction contained 4 bases not matched to a gene. A single record per CDR3 protein comes from TCRdb applying MiXCR to the 5' RACE reads. Among a few hundred thousand distinct CDR3 sequences, approximately 15% were seen once, and the ten largest hold under 25%. For this clonotype: As yet, its antigen is unknown.

Sequencing was done on a sample of PBMCs or a T cell subset sorted from them (not recorded which). This sequence was found in a man aged 18-30 years who had mild COVID-19 (a few samples of this study predate the infection). Cell type and time point are not known. The V and J genes are TRBV18 and TRBJ1-6; 12 positions match TRBD1. CDR3 loop: CASSPGQGALNSPLHF. CDR3 bases: TGTGCCAGCTCACCGGGACAGGGGGCATTGAATTCACCCCTCCACTTT.